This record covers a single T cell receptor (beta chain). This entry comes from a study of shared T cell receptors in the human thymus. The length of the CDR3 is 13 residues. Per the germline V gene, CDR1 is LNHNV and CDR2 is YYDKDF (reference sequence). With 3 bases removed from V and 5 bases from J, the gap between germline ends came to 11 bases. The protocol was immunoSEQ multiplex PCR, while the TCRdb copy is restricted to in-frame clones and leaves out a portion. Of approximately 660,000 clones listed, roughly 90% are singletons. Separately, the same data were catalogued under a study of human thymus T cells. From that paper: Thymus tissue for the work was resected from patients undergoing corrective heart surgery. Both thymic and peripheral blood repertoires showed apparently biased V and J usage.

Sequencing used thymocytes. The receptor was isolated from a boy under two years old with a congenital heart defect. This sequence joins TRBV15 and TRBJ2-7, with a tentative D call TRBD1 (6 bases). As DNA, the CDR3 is TGTGCCACCAGCAGGGAACAGGGCCACGAGCAGTACTTC. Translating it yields CATSREQGHEQYF.